Sequencing of this T cell receptor beta chain was carried out in a study of human T cells and chemical hapten exposure. Under the authors' procedure: From around 20,000 to 690,000 TCRs were found per sample, with a median of approximately 96,000. TCRdb ran MiXCR on the RACE reads and lists one entry per CDR3 protein. In this record, the V and J calls reflect TCRdb's handling and not the investigators' own analysis. The sample records 30,000 to 35,000 distinct CDR3 sequences, around 7.4% being singletons. Notes on the study in general: TCRs exceeding a frequency of 1 in 1000 stayed unchanged under DPC sensitization.

This clonotype came up a few times. Its antigen is not identified. Time point described: healthy volunteer bleed at 2 weeks. The authors' total RNA extraction used unfractionated whole blood. Germline values: CDR1 MGHDK, CDR2 SYGVNS. With 1 base clipped from V and 4 bases from J, the junction kept 2 bases outside the gene matches. This CDR3 contains 15 residues. The chain couples TRBV25-1 to TRBJ1-1, with 11 nucleotides matching TRBD1. This receptor was obtained from a human donor in good health. Some clones in this sample may be carry-over from other donors' samples. The sequenced sample consisted of whole blood. CDR3 loop: CASSEFGTGGTEAFF. CDR3 DNA sequence: TGTGCCAGCAGTGAATTCGGGACAGGGGGCACTGAAGCTTTCTTT.